The 27 T cell receptor beta chains in this list originate from one sample, sequenced in a study of cytomegalovirus exposure and HLA in healthy donors. 60 Vbeta and 13 Jbeta primers were used in PCR. This table comes from immunoSEQ multiplex PCR, and its TCRdb copy is limited to in-frame clones, with some not included. In the table there are roughly 190,000 clones, about 70% of which are singletons. Input material: PBMCs. The source is a woman in her twenties or thirties in good health and CMV-seronegative.

The chain joins TRBV11-2 to TRBJ2-7; TRBD2 matches at 7 bases. This CDR3 spans 15 amino acids. Losses at the gene ends were 2 bases for V and 6 bases for J; bases not matched to a gene: 10. The germline V gene encodes CDR1 SGHAT and CDR2 FQNNGV. Written as DNA, the CDR3 is TGTGCCAGCAGCTTATTGGGAGGGATGGTAAGCGAGCAGTACTTC. Encoded protein: CASSLLGGMVSEQYF.

The V and J genes are TRBV7-2 and TRBJ2-7; a weak D match, TRBD2 (5 bases). V lost 8 bases to trimming and J lost 2 bases, with 19 bases between them. Germline V gene lookup returns CDR1 SGHTA and CDR2 FQGNSA. The CDR3 has 15 amino acids. DNA of the CDR3: TGTGCCAGCCTGCTGCCAGGCGGGCTGGCCTACGAGCAGTACTTC. Its translation: CASLLPGGLAYEQYF.

The rearrangement links TRBV19 to TRBJ2-3; 8 bases align to TRBD2. The CDR3 totals 15 residues. Germline V lookup: CDR1 LNHDA, CDR2 SQIVND (reference sequence). J lost 6 bases, V lost 3 bases, and 8 bases had no gene match. The CDR3 DNA reads TGTGCCAGTAGTATGAGAGCGGGGGCCCGCGATACGCAGTATTTT. This encodes CASSMRAGARDTQYF.

The genes are TRBV27 and TRBJ1-2, with TRBD1 as a possible D gene (6 bases). The germline gives CDR1 MNHEY, CDR2 SMNVEV (reference sequence). CDR3 length: 14 residues. V lost 6 bases and J lost 4, with 15 bases in between. The DNA of the CDR3 is TGTGCCAGCAGCCTATCGGGGACATTCTATGGCTACACCTTC. This gives the protein CASSLSGTFYGYTF.

The V call is TRBV9, the J call TRBJ2-2; 11 nucleotides align to TRBD2. Germline lookup yields CDR1 SGDLS and CDR2 YYNGEE. The junction had 5 bases not matched to a gene; V was cut back by 0 bases and J by 1 base. CDR3 length: 18 amino acids. CDR3 amino acids: CASSVVLAGGLNTGELFF. The CDR3 DNA sequence: TGTGCCAGCAGCGTAGTCTTAGCGGGAGGGCTGAACACCGGGGAGCTGTTTTTT.

The chain carries TRBV7-8 and TRBJ1-3; a weak D match, TRBD1 (6 bases). V lost 0 bases and J lost 1, with 7 bases in between. CDR3 length: 15 amino acids. The germline V gene has CDR1 SGHVS and CDR2 FQNEAQ. This chain's CDR3 is CASSLAQGSGNTIYF. The CDR3 DNA follows: TGTGCCAGCAGCTTAGCCCAGGGGTCTGGAAACACCATATATTTT.

The chain carries TRBV11-2 and TRBJ2-1; D is perhaps TRBD2 (5 bases). Per the germline V gene, CDR1 is SGHAT and CDR2 is FQNNGV. The CDR3 consists of 14 residues. V lost 5 bases and J lost 5, with 13 bases in between. For the CDR3, the DNA is TGTGCCAGCAGCCCAGCCTGGGGAGACAATGAGCAGTTCTTC. Its translation: CASSPAWGDNEQFF.

With respect to this clone: Other DNA sequences of this sample code for an identical CDR3. The V gene is TRBV5-1, the J gene TRBJ2-7, with 10 positions matching TRBD2. The CDR3 length is 15 residues. The germline V gene has CDR1 SGHRS and CDR2 YFSETQ. The junction had 5 bases not matched to a gene; V was cut back by 1 base and J by 4 bases. DNA of the CDR3: TGCGCCAGCAGCTTGAGGACTAGCGGAGGTTACGAGCAGTACTTC. Protein: CASSLRTSGGYEQYF.

This chain connects TRBV7-9 to TRBJ1-2; TRBD1 is a possible D gene (5 bases). V was pared by 1 base and J by 6 bases, with 15 bases between. This CDR3 has 15 amino acids. The germline V gene has CDR1 SEHNR and CDR2 FQNEAQ (reference sequence). In nucleotides, the CDR3 is TGTGCCAGCAGCTTAGGATCGTTACCAGGGCATGGCTACACCTTC. Its translation is CASSLGSLPGHGYTF.

The chain uses TRBV27 and TRBJ1-2; the D gene is possibly TRBD1 (6 bases). The V gene lost 9 bases and the J gene lost 4 bases, with 12 bases spanning the gap. This CDR3 contains 12 residues. Germline V gene lookup returns CDR1 MNHEY and CDR2 SMNVEV (reference sequence). CDR3 loop: CASRRGGYGYTF. The CDR3 nucleotides are TGTGCCAGTCGCAGGGGCGGCTATGGCTACACCTTC.

This rearrangement joins TRBV7-9 to TRBJ1-3, with 7 nucleotides matching TRBD1. J gave up 2 bases and V 4 bases, and 2 bases lay outside the gene matches. Germline CDR1 reads SEHNR; CDR2 reads FQNEAQ (reference sequence). This CDR3 region has 14 residues. CDR3 sequence: CASSSGQPGNTIYF. The CDR3 nucleotides read TGTGCCAGCAGCTCGGGACAGCCTGGAAACACCATATATTTT.

This clone appeared a few times. The gene calls are TRBV7-3 and TRBJ1-5; D is perhaps TRBD1 (5 bases). Germline CDR1 and CDR2: SGHTA and FQGTGA. CDR3 length: 14 amino acids. The ends were cut back, 11 bases at V and 0 bases at J, with 14 bases in the middle. The CDR3 loop reads CAGHRGDSNQPQHF. The CDR3 DNA reads as TGTGCCGGCCATCGGGGGGATAGCAATCAGCCCCAGCATTTT.

The chain has TRBV6-1 and TRBJ1-3; possibly TRBD1 for D (5 bases). The V and J ends lost 10 bases and 4 bases respectively, with 17 bases between them. The CDR3 is 14 residues long. Germline loops: CDR1 MNHNS, CDR2 SASEGT. DNA for the CDR3: TGTGCCACCCAAAGGGGACTATCGGGAAACACCATATATTTT. It yields the protein CATQRGLSGNTIYF.

The chain is built from TRBV5-1 and TRBJ2-5, with TRBD1 matching over 8 bases. The assigned J gene may be wrong: the sequence end matches TRBJ2-7 better. The germline gives CDR1 SGHRS, CDR2 YFSETQ. CDR3 length equals 14 residues. The chain's CDR3 is CASSWDRLTYEQYF. For the CDR3, the DNA is TGCGCCAGCAGCTGGGACAGGCTAACCTACGAGCAGTACTTC.

V is TRBV7-9 and J is TRBJ2-7, with TRBD2 as a possible D gene (5 bases). V lost 4 bases, J lost 5 bases, and 12 bases lay in between. The CDR3 runs 13 residues. Per the germline V gene, CDR1 is SEHNR and CDR2 is FQNEAQ (reference sequence). The CDR3 here is CASSWPSSDEQYF. The CDR3, as DNA: TGTGCCAGCAGCTGGCCTAGTAGCGACGAGCAGTACTTC.

The genes are TRBV6-5 and TRBJ1-2; 7 bases align to TRBD1. The CDR3 has 15 residues. Trimming removed 2 bases from V and 4 bases from J; junction bases left unmatched: 7. CDR1 and CDR2 (germline): MNHEY, SVGAGI. CDR3 bases: TGTGCCAGCAGTTACAGGCAGGGGGGCCCCTATGGCTACACCTTC. It codes for CASSYRQGGPYGYTF.

Only a few counts were recorded for this clone. The chain combines TRBV27 with TRBJ1-1, with a tentative D call TRBD1 (6 bases). The germline gives CDR1 MNHEY, CDR2 SMNVEV (reference sequence). Trimming cost V 8 bases and J 4 bases, with 17 bases left between them. The CDR3 length is 14 residues. The CDR3 is CASGLTGFATEAFF. In DNA form, the CDR3 reads TGTGCCAGCGGGTTAACAGGGTTCGCCACTGAAGCTTTCTTT.

This clone was detected once. V and J are TRBV11-2 and TRBJ2-1, with 8 positions matching TRBD1. J lost 3 bases, V lost 4 bases, and 8 bases had no gene match. Per germline, CDR1 SGHAT and CDR2 FQNNGV. The CDR3 length is 16 residues. Here the CDR3 DNA reads TGTGCCAGCAGCTCCTCCGACAGGGGCGTCTACAATGAGCAGTTCTTC. It codes for CASSSSDRGVYNEQFF.

Only a few counts were recorded for this clone. This chain uses TRBV4-2 with TRBJ2-7; TRBD2 matches at 11 bases. The CDR3 has 16 residues. V lost 4 bases, J lost 1 base, and 6 bases stayed unmatched. Germline V lookup: CDR1 LGHNA, CDR2 YNFKEQ. CDR3: CASSLAGGVGSYEQYF. For the CDR3, the DNA is TGTGCCAGCAGCCTAGCGGGAGGGGTTGGGTCCTACGAGCAGTACTTC.

This clone was detected only a few times. CDR3 coding DNA: TGTGCCAGCAGCGTGGGACACGGGGGGTCCTACGAGCAGTACTTC. Translating it yields CASSVGHGGSYEQYF. The chain links TRBV9 to TRBJ2-5, with D perhaps matching TRBD2 (7 bases). The J call may be in error: the DNA end matches TRBJ2-7 better. Germline values: CDR1 SGDLS, CDR2 YYNGEE. The CDR3 consists of 15 residues.

The chain carries TRBV2 and TRBJ2-7, with TRBD2 as a possible D gene (7 bases). This CDR3 contains 16 residues. Germline V gene data show CDR1 as SNHLY and CDR2 as FYNNEI. Trimming cost V 0 bases and J 2 bases, with 14 bases left between them. The CDR3 is CASSEAFGGATYEQYF. DNA of the CDR3: TGTGCCAGCAGTGAAGCGTTTGGGGGGGCCACCTACGAGCAGTACTTC. The full variable domain, completed using reference TRBV2 and TRBJ2-7, is EPEVTQTPSHQVTQMGQEVILRCVPISNHLYFYWYRQILGQKVEFLVSFYNNEISEKSEIFDDQFSVERPDGSNFTLKIRSTKLEDSAMYFCASSEAFGGATYEQYFGPGTRLTVT.

This clone has a handful of counts. This chain connects TRBV14 to TRBJ1-6; the D is unclear. The germline V gene has CDR1 SGHDN and CDR2 FVKESK. The length of the CDR3 is 15 residues. V was trimmed by 4 bases and J by 0 bases, leaving 7 bases between them. Here the CDR3 reads CASSLGSSYNSPLHF. Here the CDR3 DNA reads TGTGCCAGCAGCCTAGGGAGCTCCTATAATTCACCCCTCCACTTT.

The rearrangement joins TRBV6-1 to TRBJ2-5; D is possibly TRBD1 (6 bases). The CDR3 has 15 residues. The germline CDR1 and CDR2 sequences are MNHNS and SASEGT. Trimming pared 2 bases from V and 5 bases from J, leaving 15 bases between. The CDR3 DNA sequence: TGTGCCAGCAGTGAAACAGGGACCCCATCGGAGACCCAGTACTTC. It specifies CASSETGTPSETQYF.

V is TRBV2 and J is TRBJ2-7; 7 bases line up with TRBD2. This CDR3 has 19 residues. V gave up 4 bases and J gave up 1 base; unmatched junction bases: 19. The germline CDR1 and CDR2 sequences are SNHLY and FYNNEI. The CDR3 sequence is CASSGIRSYSSGISYEQYF. The CDR3 coding sequence is TGTGCCAGCAGTGGGATTCGGAGTTACTCTAGCGGAATATCCTACGAGCAGTACTTC.

The chain is built from TRBV18 and TRBJ2-2; TRBD2 agrees at 8 bases. Germline values: CDR1 KGHSH, CDR2 LQKENI. The ends lost 2 bases at V and 7 bases at J; junction bases unmatched: 3. CDR3 size: 14 residues. The CDR3 spells CASSPGLAFGELFF. The CDR3 nucleotides read TGTGCCAGCTCACCAGGACTAGCTTTCGGGGAGCTGTTTTTT.

In its sample, this clone was seen a few times. This chain links TRBV7-2 with TRBJ2-7; TRBD1 aligns across 7 bases. J lost 0 bases, V lost 2 bases, and 4 bases had no gene match. Germline assignment: CDR1 SGHTA and CDR2 FQGNSA. This CDR3 spans 15 amino acids. The CDR3 DNA reads TGTGCCAGCAGCTTAACGACAGGGCGCTCCTACGAGCAGTACTTC. Its protein is CASSLTTGRSYEQYF.

The chain links TRBV10-3 to TRBJ2-1, with D perhaps matching TRBD1 (6 bases). Germline loops: CDR1 ENHRY, CDR2 SYGVKD. Trimming took off 10 bases at V and 2 bases at J, with 18 bases between the two ends. CDR3 length: 15 residues. The CDR3 coding sequence is TGTGCCACCTTAAGGGGGACCGAACCCTACAATGAGCAGTTCTTC. This gives the protein CATLRGTEPYNEQFF.